This entry features one TCR beta chain sequence. CDR1 and CDR2 from the germline V gene are LGHDT and YNNKEL (reference sequence). The CDR3 totals 15 residues. The V end was cut by 4 bases, the J end by 0 bases, with 13 bases between. Measured with immunoSEQ multiplex PCR; TCRdb has only the in-frame clones, and not every one. The table lists roughly 73,000 clones, more than 75% of them singletons. This sample was taken from a study of blood T cell repertoires in COVID-19. This receptor was obtained from a human donor in a cohort sampled during active COVID-19. Material for sequencing was peripheral blood. The rearrangement links TRBV3-1 (or the pseudogene TRBV3-2) to TRBJ2-7; the D gene is possibly TRBD1 (6 bases). DNA for the CDR3: TGTGCCAGCAGCCTTCGGGACACTTTCTCCTACGAGCAGTACGTC. As protein: CASSLRDTFSYEQYV.